The 21 T cell receptor beta chains reported below all come from one sample, sequenced in a study of T cell repertoires in cytomegalovirus infection. TCRdb reanalysed the reads using MiXCR and keeps one entry per CDR3 protein. The table lists a few hundred thousand distinct CDR3 sequences, over 7.5% of them singletons. Sequenced: PBMCs. The receptors come from a human donor in good health (CMV status not recorded). Some clones in this sample may be carry-over from other donors' samples.

This clonotype occurred a few times. The CDR3 reads CASSLGSAGATDTQYF. CDR3 DNA sequence: TGTGCCAGCAGCTTAGGCTCCGCGGGAGCCACAGATACGCAGTATTTT. The V gene is TRBV7-2, the J gene TRBJ2-3, with 7 positions matching TRBD2. The CDR3 totals 16 residues. The V gene end was trimmed by 1 base and the J gene end by 2 bases; junction bases not matched to a gene: 6. Germline V gives CDR1 SGHTA, CDR2 FQGNSA. Using reference TRBV7-2 and TRBJ2-3 for the parts outside the CDR3, the full variable domain is GAGVSQSPSNKVTEKGKDVELRCDPISGHTALYWYRQSLGQGLEFLIYFQGNSAPDKSGLPSDRFSAERTGGSVSTLTIQRTQQEDSAVYLCASSLGSAGATDTQYFGPGTRLTVL.

This clonotype turned up a few times. The chain employs TRBV12-3 or TRBV12-4 and TRBJ1-1; D possibly corresponds to TRBD1 (5 bases). With 10 bases removed from V and 0 bases from J, the gap between germline ends came to 18 bases. This CDR3 is 15 amino acids long. The CDR3 region is CAIHDPGRLNTEAFF. CDR3 coding DNA: TGTGCCATCCACGATCCGGGACGGCTGAACACTGAAGCTTTCTTT.

The sample holds a few counts of this clonotype. The chain joins TRBV12-3 or TRBV12-4 to TRBJ2-7, with D tentatively TRBD2 (5 bases). V shed 6 bases and J shed 2 bases, with 14 bases lying between them. This CDR3 is built from 14 residues. The CDR3 coding sequence is TGTGCCAGCAGGAGAGCGGAGTTTGCCTACGAGCAGTACTTC. This gives the protein CASRRAEFAYEQYF.

The chain carries TRBV6-6 and TRBJ2-7; TRBD2 aligns across 7 bases. Trimming cost V 2 bases and J 2 bases; bases outside gene matches: 9. The CDR3 has 16 residues. Germline CDR1 and CDR2: MNHNY and SVGAGI (reference sequence). The CDR3 region has the DNA TGTGCCAGCAGTTACAGAGGGAGGGCGGAGGCCTACGAGCAGTACTTC. Encoded protein: CASSYRGRAEAYEQYF.

Many counts were recorded for this clonotype. This chain joins TRBV12-3 or TRBV12-4 and TRBJ2-5; TRBD1 matches at 9 bases. J lost 5 bases, V lost 2 bases, and 3 bases had no gene match. The CDR3 extends over 14 amino acids. The CDR3 region is CASSLLGQGETQYF. The CDR3 DNA is TGTGCCAGCAGTTTATTGGGACAGGGTGAGACCCAGTACTTC.

The J gene is TRBJ1-2, the V gene TRBV11-2; TRBD1 aligns across 10 bases. V shed 1 base and J 4 bases; nucleotides not matched to a gene: 3. CDR3 length: 15 residues. CDR1 and CDR2 from the germline V gene are SGHAT and FQNNGV. The CDR3 loop reads CASSLVTGGLYGYTF. As DNA, the CDR3 is TGTGCCAGCAGCTTAGTGACAGGGGGCCTCTATGGCTACACCTTC. Full variable domain (remainder filled in from reference TRBV11-2 and TRBJ1-2): EAGVAQSPRYKIIEKRQSVAFWCNPISGHATLYWYQQILGQGPKLLIQFQNNGVVDDSQLPKDRFSAERLKGVDSTLKIQPAKLEDSAVYLCASSLVTGGLYGYTFGSGTRLTVV.

This clonotype occurred a few times. CDR3 DNA: TGTGCCAGCAGTTTGTTCGCGAGGGGCTACACCTTC. Translating gives CASSLFARGYTF. The chain joins TRBV12-3 or TRBV12-4 to TRBJ1-2; D uncertain. V lost 3 bases and J 8 bases, leaving 10 bases between the germline ends. The CDR3 is 12 amino acids.

The rearrangement links TRBV28 to TRBJ1-4, with a weak D call TRBD1 (6 bases). The V end was cut by 2 bases, the J end by 13 bases, with 17 bases between. Per the germline V gene, CDR1 is MDHEN and CDR2 is SYDVKM. CDR3 length: 14 amino acids. CDR3 loop: CASSLGAGVNVLFF. The DNA of the CDR3 is TGTGCCAGCAGTTTAGGTGCAGGGGTGAATGTACTGTTTTTT.

The chain joins TRBV28 to TRBJ1-3; D not resolved. This CDR3 region has 12 residues. V lost 6 bases, J lost 4 bases, and 7 bases lay in between. CDR1 and CDR2 from the germline V gene are MDHEN and SYDVKM. This CDR3 is CASRTSGNTIYF. The CDR3 bases are TGTGCCAGCAGGACATCCGGAAACACCATATATTTT.

This clonotype has only a few counts. This chain connects TRBV6-4 to TRBJ2-3; 7 nucleotides align to TRBD2. Trimming at V came to 1 base and at J to 2 bases, leaving 6 bases not matched to a gene. The CDR3 has 16 amino acids. Germline V lookup: CDR1 MRHNA, CDR2 SNTAGT. The CDR3 nucleotides read TGTGCCAGCAGTGACTTGGCTAGCGGAGACACAGATACGCAGTATTTT. Its protein is CASSDLASGDTDTQYF.

This clonotype showed up many times. The chain links TRBV7-3 to TRBJ2-3; a weak D match, TRBD2 (6 bases). V was clipped by 8 bases and J by 1 base, with 10 bases between them. The CDR3 extends over 13 amino acids. Germline CDR1 and CDR2: SGHTA and FQGTGA. The CDR3 is CASGRGGTDTQYF. The DNA of the CDR3 is TGTGCCAGCGGACGCGGGGGCACAGATACGCAGTATTTT.

The chain combines TRBV7-2 with TRBJ2-5; D is unresolved. CDR1 and CDR2 from the germline V gene are SGHTA and FQGNSA. The CDR3 sequence is 12 residues long. The V and J ends lost 5 bases and 4 bases respectively, with 8 bases between them. The CDR3 spells CASSPTVETQYF. The CDR3 region has the DNA TGTGCCAGCAGCCCCACGGTAGAGACCCAGTACTTC.

This chain joins TRBV20-1 and TRBJ2-7, with 7 bases aligning to TRBD2. This CDR3 is built from 16 residues. CDR1 is DFQATT and CDR2 is SNEGSKA in the germline V gene (reference sequence). J lost 1 base, V lost 1 base, and 10 bases had no gene match. CDR3 DNA: TGCAGTGCTAGAGGTGGGCGGGGGATAGAGTCCTACGAGCAGTACTTC. Residues: CSARGGRGIESYEQYF.

This clonotype has more than one count but fewer than ten. CDR3 nucleotides: TGTGCCAGCAGTTATCAACAGGGTCGGGAAAACATTCAGTACTTC. This gives the protein CASSYQQGRENIQYF. The V call is TRBV6-2 or TRBV6-3, the J call TRBJ2-4; TRBD1 is a possible D gene (6 bases). The V gene's germline CDR1 is MNHEY and CDR2 SVGEGT. The CDR3 is 15 residues long. The ends were cut back, 3 bases at V and 5 bases at J, with 14 bases in the middle.

This clonotype showed up just a few times. The chain couples TRBV20-1 to TRBJ2-3, with TRBD1 as a possible D gene (5 bases). CDR1 and CDR2 (germline): DFQATT, SNEGSKA (reference sequence). V shed 3 bases and J shed 4 bases, with 14 bases lying between them. The CDR3 covers 14 residues. CDR3 sequence: CSASAVRAADTQYF. CDR3 DNA sequence: TGCAGTGCTAGTGCTGTCAGGGCGGCAGATACGCAGTATTTT.

This clonotype was recorded many times. The chain joins TRBV7-9 to TRBJ2-5; D is possibly TRBD1 (6 bases). V dropped 6 bases and J dropped 3 bases, with 11 bases sitting between them. The CDR3 runs 13 residues. Germline assignment: CDR1 SEHNR and CDR2 FQNEAQ (reference sequence). Here the CDR3 reads CASRPDREETQYF. The CDR3 region has the DNA TGTGCCAGCAGGCCGGACAGAGAAGAGACCCAGTACTTC.

This clonotype was seen many times. This chain connects TRBV2 to TRBJ1-1, with D tentatively TRBD1 (5 bases). V was cut by 6 bases and J by 1 base, with 6 bases left in between. Germline V lookup: CDR1 SNHLY, CDR2 FYNNEI. This CDR3 is built from 12 residues. The CDR3 spells CASRTANTEAFF. CDR3 nucleotide sequence: TGTGCCAGCAGGACAGCGAACACTGAAGCTTTCTTT.

This clonotype was seen ten or more times. The chain recombines TRBV7-8 with TRBJ1-1; unclear D gene. The V gene lost 4 bases and the J gene lost 1 base, with 10 bases spanning the gap. CDR1 and CDR2 from the germline V gene are SGHVS and FQNEAQ. CDR3 length: 14 amino acids. This CDR3 reads CASSSFEGNTEAFF. The CDR3 DNA is TGTGCCAGCAGCTCTTTTGAGGGGAACACTGAAGCTTTCTTT.

The genes are TRBV4-3 and TRBJ1-5; D may be TRBD1 (6 bases). V shed 0 bases and J shed 7 bases, with 13 bases lying between them. This CDR3 region has 15 residues. Germline CDR1 and CDR2: LGHNA and YSLEER. The CDR3 nucleotides are TGCGCCAGCAGCCAAGAGGACAGAGTGGGCCAGCCCCAGCATTTT. Translated: CASSQEDRVGQPQHF.

V is TRBV6-2 or TRBV6-3 and J is TRBJ1-1; TRBD1 matches at 7 bases. The CDR3 length is 16 residues. V shed 3 bases and J 0 bases; nucleotides not matched to a gene: 7. Germline CDR1 MNHEY, CDR2 SVGEGT. The CDR3 sequence: CASSYPWTGMNTEAFF. The CDR3 DNA reads TGTGCCAGCAGTTATCCGTGGACAGGAATGAACACTGAAGCTTTCTTT.

This clonotype was seen a few times. The chain uses TRBV7-2 and TRBJ1-5; D ambiguous. There are 15 residues in the CDR3. Deletions cut 1 base from V and 4 bases from J, with 11 bases between. CDR1 SGHTA and CDR2 FQGNSA come from the germline V gene. The CDR3 region is CASSLGAVENQPQHF. The CDR3 DNA sequence: TGTGCCAGCAGCTTAGGGGCGGTTGAAAATCAGCCCCAGCATTTT.